Detailed here is one TCR beta chain. This entry comes from a study of T cell repertoires and HLA-DP antigens. After less than 18 days, CD4+ cells were restimulated more than 20 h with the same allogeneic DPB1. Stimulation used HeLa cells expressing transduced HLA-DPA1/DPB1, HLA-DM, invariant chain and CD80. The table came from immunoSEQ multiplex PCR; TCRdb's copy has only in-frame clones and leaves some out. Altogether nearly 2,500 clones are present, around 70% being singletons, with the ten largest covering approximately 52%. This sequence originates from a man aged 60-69 years in good health and CMV-seronegative. The sequenced sample consisted of CD137- CD4+ T cells from cultured PBMCs.

CDR3 nucleotide sequence: TGTGCCAGCAGTCGACAGGGTCATGGCTACACCTTC. This translates into CASSRQGHGYTF. The chain uses TRBV6-5 and TRBJ1-2; TRBD1 matches 7 bases. V was pared by 5 bases and J by 6 bases, with 3 bases of the junction left unmatched. Germline values: CDR1 MNHEY, CDR2 SVGAGI. The CDR3 is made up of 12 amino acids.